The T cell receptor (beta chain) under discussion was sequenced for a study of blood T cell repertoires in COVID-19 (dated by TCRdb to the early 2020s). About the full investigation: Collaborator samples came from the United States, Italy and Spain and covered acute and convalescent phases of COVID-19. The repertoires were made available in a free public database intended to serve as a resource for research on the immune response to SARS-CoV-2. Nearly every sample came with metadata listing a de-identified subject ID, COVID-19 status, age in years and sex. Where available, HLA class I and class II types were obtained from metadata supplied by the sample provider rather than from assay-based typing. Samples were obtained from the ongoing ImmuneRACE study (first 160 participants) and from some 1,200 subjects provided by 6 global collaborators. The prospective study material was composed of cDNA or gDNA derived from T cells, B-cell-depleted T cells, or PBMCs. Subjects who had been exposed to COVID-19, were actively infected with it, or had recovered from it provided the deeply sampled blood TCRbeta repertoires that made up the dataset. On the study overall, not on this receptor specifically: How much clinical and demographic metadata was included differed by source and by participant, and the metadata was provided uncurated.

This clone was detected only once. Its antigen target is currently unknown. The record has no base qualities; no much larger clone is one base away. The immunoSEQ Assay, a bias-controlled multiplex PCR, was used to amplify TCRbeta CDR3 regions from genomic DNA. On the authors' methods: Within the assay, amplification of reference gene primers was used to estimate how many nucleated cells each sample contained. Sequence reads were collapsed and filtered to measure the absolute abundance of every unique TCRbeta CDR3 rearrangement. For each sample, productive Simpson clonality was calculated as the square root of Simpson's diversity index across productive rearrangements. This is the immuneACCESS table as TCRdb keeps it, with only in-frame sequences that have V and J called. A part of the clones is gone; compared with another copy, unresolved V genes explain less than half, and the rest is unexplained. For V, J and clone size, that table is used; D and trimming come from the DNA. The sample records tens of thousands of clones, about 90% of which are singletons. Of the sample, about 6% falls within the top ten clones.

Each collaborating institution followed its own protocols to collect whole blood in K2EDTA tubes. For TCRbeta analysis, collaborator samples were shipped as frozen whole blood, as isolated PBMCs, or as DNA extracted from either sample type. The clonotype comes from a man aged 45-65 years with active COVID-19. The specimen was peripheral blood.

The CDR3 has the sequence CASSLWAGDTRDNEQFF. The nucleotides are TGTGCCAGCAGCTTATGGGCGGGAGATACTCGAGACAATGAGCAGTTCTTC. The chain couples TRBV7-2 to TRBJ2-1; 7 central nucleotides agree with TRBD2. Per the germline V gene, SGHTA is the CDR1 and FQGNSA is the CDR2. The CDR3, cysteine through phenylalanine, is 17 amino acids long. Solely the CDR3 DNA is kept, with 51 bases framed from the first base. The germline V end is reduced by 2 bases and the J end by 5 bases; junction bases left unmatched: 12.